The present TCR beta chain was sequenced within a study of blood T cell repertoires in COVID-19. As for the study in general: From the United States, Italy and Spain came samples of acute and convalescent COVID-19.

This clone was observed once. The authors' processing: Estimates of nucleated cell counts were drawn from the amplification of reference gene primers. Libraries were prepared by immunoSEQ multiplex PCR; TCRdb keeps only in-frame clonotypes and omits some of them. From that table come the V and J calls and clone size; the DNA was used to work out D and trimming. The sample carries more than 90,000 clones, 65% to 85% recorded once. Trimming removed 5 bases from V and 1 base from J, with 15 bases in between. CDR3 length equals 15 residues. The V gene's germline CDR1 is SGHTA and CDR2 FQGNSA. The origin of this receptor is a woman aged 70-85 years with acute or convalescent COVID-19. What was sequenced was peripheral blood. The rearrangement joins TRBV7-2 to TRBJ2-7, with D perhaps TRBD2 (7 bases). Here the CDR3 DNA reads TGTGCCAGCAGCCGCGCGGGGGCCTCTTCCTACGAGCAGTACTTC. Encoded protein: CASSRAGASSYEQYF.